This entry lists 14 T cell receptor beta chains sequenced from one sample in a study of shared clonotypes between healthy human individuals. Assay used: immunoSEQ multiplex PCR; TCRdb lists only in-frame clones, some missing. The sample consists of about 610,000 clones, 97% of them appearing once. The sequencing input was naive CD4+ T cells sorted from blood. The sample's subset: CD45RA+ positively selected. The origin of the receptors is a woman aged 30 to 39 in good health.

This chain links TRBV9 with TRBJ1-2; D is perhaps TRBD1 (6 bases). This CDR3 comprises 14 residues. Germline CDR1 SGDLS, CDR2 YYNGEE. Deletions cut 5 bases from V and 5 bases from J, with 16 bases between. The CDR3 DNA is TGTGCCAGCAGAGCCACAGGGTCGGGGTATGGCTACACCTTC. Amino acids: CASRATGSGYGYTF. Full variable domain (remainder filled in from reference TRBV9 and TRBJ1-2): DSGVTQTPKHLITATGQRVTLRCSPRSGDLSVYWYQQSLDQGLQFLIQYYNGEERAKGNILERFSAQQFPDLHSELNLSSLELGDSALYFCASRATGSGYGYTFGSGTRLTVV.

V is TRBV2 and J is TRBJ2-1, with D uncertain. Germline lookup yields CDR1 SNHLY and CDR2 FYNNEI. The CDR3 contains 13 residues. The V gene lost 7 bases and the J gene lost 3 bases, with 10 bases spanning the gap. The CDR3 DNA reads as TGTGCCAGCACCCGACTCGACTACAATGAGCAGTTCTTC. It yields the protein CASTRLDYNEQFF. Based on the CDR3 plus reference TRBV2 and TRBJ2-1, the full variable domain is EPEVTQTPSHQVTQMGQEVILRCVPISNHLYFYWYRQILGQKVEFLVSFYNNEISEKSEIFDDQFSVERPDGSNFTLKIRSTKLEDSAMYFCASTRLDYNEQFFGPGTRLTVL.

The rearrangement uses TRBV28 and TRBJ2-7; 7 positions match TRBD2. The CDR3 spans 15 residues. With 2 bases clipped from V and 0 bases from J, the junction kept 4 bases outside the gene matches. CDR1 and CDR2 (germline): MDHEN, SYDVKM. The CDR3 DNA follows: TGTGCCAGCAGTTTACATCCTAGCGGCTCCTACGAGCAGTACTTC. It yields the protein CASSLHPSGSYEQYF.

Here the CDR3 DNA reads TGTGCCATTTCTCAGGGGACAGAGGACACTGAAGCTTTCTTT. Translating it yields CAISQGTEDTEAFF. This chain uses TRBV10-3 with TRBJ1-1; TRBD1 agrees at 7 bases. In germline, CDR1 is ENHRY, CDR2 SYGVKD. This CDR3 is built from 14 residues. J was trimmed by 3 bases and V by 9 bases; bases with no gene match: 10.

The CDR3 protein is CASSEPGLVHPSNTGELFF. DNA for the CDR3: TGCGCCAGCAGTGAGCCCGGACTAGTCCATCCGTCGAACACCGGGGAGCTGTTTTTT. The genes are TRBV10-1 and TRBJ2-2; the match to TRBD2 covers 7 bases. Germline V CDR1 and CDR2: WNHNN, SYGVQD (reference sequence). CDR3 length: 19 amino acids. Losses at the gene ends were 2 bases for V and 0 bases for J; bases not matched to a gene: 12.

This chain links TRBV2 with TRBJ1-5; D may be TRBD1 (5 bases). The CDR3 loop spans 13 amino acids. V was trimmed by 8 bases and J by 4 bases, leaving 12 bases between them. CDR1 and CDR2 from the germline V gene are SNHLY and FYNNEI. This chain's CDR3 is CASVGGRNQPQHF. CDR3 nucleotides: TGTGCCAGCGTTGGGGGTCGGAATCAGCCCCAGCATTTT. The complete variable domain, with remaining parts taken from reference TRBV2 and TRBJ1-5, reads EPEVTQTPSHQVTQMGQEVILRCVPISNHLYFYWYRQILGQKVEFLVSFYNNEISEKSEIFDDQFSVERPDGSNFTLKIRSTKLEDSAMYFCASVGGRNQPQHFGDGTRLSIL.

The chain uses TRBV5-4 and TRBJ2-6; no clear D gene. Germline values: CDR1 SGHNT, CDR2 YYREEE (reference sequence). The CDR3 has 16 amino acids. The V gene lost 2 bases and the J gene lost 0 bases, with 9 bases spanning the gap. This chain's CDR3 is CASSFIKGSGANVLTF. In DNA form, the CDR3 reads TGTGCCAGCAGCTTCATTAAGGGCTCTGGGGCCAACGTCCTGACTTTC.

The CDR3 sequence is CASSQHGIYEQYF. CDR3 sequence (DNA): TGCGCCAGCAGCCAGCACGGGATTTACGAGCAGTACTTC. The gene calls are TRBV4-1 and TRBJ2-7; D might be TRBD2 (5 bases). The CDR3 sequence is 13 residues long. V lost 3 bases to trimming and J lost 4 bases, with 10 bases between them. Germline V gene sequence: CDR1 MGHRA, CDR2 YSYEKL.

The chain is built from TRBV5-4 and TRBJ2-7, with D unclear. There are 11 residues in the CDR3. Germline loops: CDR1 SGHNT, CDR2 YYREEE (reference sequence). The ends were cut back, 5 bases at V and 5 bases at J, with 8 bases in the middle. The CDR3 loop reads CASSGGNEQYF. CDR3 nucleotide sequence: TGTGCCAGCAGTGGCGGAAACGAGCAGTACTTC.

The V and J genes are TRBV6-1 and TRBJ1-1, with 9 bases lining up with TRBD1. Germline V gene data show CDR1 as MNHNS and CDR2 as SASEGT. J was trimmed by 11 bases and V by 0 bases; bases with no gene match: 10. The CDR3 sequence is 15 residues long. The CDR3 nucleotides are TGTGCCAGCAGTGAAGCAGGGACAGGGAATTTCGGGGCTTTCTTT. It specifies CASSEAGTGNFGAFF.

In this sample, this clone turned up once. The genes are TRBV4-2 and TRBJ1-5, with 9 positions matching TRBD1. The germline gives CDR1 LGHNA, CDR2 YNFKEQ. This CDR3 has 16 residues. The V gene end was trimmed by 1 base and the J gene end by 11 bases; junction bases not matched to a gene: 12. CDR3 region: CASSQGRTGAAVAQHF. The CDR3 DNA sequence: TGTGCCAGCAGCCAAGGTCGGACAGGGGCCGCCGTGGCCCAGCATTTT.

This chain uses TRBV15 with TRBJ2-6; D is perhaps TRBD2 (6 bases). Germline-derived CDR1 and CDR2 are LNHNV and YYDKDF (reference sequence). The CDR3 has 19 residues. Trimming removed 0 bases from V and 2 bases from J, with 17 bases in between. The CDR3 here is CATSRDVGWRGAGANVLTF. The CDR3 DNA reads as TGTGCCACCAGCAGAGATGTCGGTTGGAGGGGAGCTGGGGCCAACGTCCTGACTTTC.

The chain joins TRBV27 to TRBJ1-1; D call uncertain. The length of the CDR3 is 12 residues. V lost 3 bases and J 10 bases, leaving 12 bases between the germline ends. Per the germline V gene, CDR1 is MNHEY and CDR2 is SMNVEV (reference sequence). CDR3 amino acids: CASSFSRARAFF. The DNA for the CDR3 is TGTGCCAGCAGTTTCTCAAGGGCGCGAGCTTTCTTT.

The chain couples TRBV29-1 to TRBJ2-6; D remains unclear. The CDR3 length is 12 residues. Trimming cost V 7 bases and J 1 base, with 5 bases left between them. Looked up from germline, CDR1 is SQVTM and CDR2 is ANQGSEA. The CDR3: CSARSGANVLTF. DNA of the CDR3: TGCAGCGCTAGATCTGGGGCCAACGTCCTGACTTTC. The variable domain in full, with the rest retrieved from reference TRBV29-1 and TRBJ2-6, is SAVISQKPSRDICQRGTSLTIQCQVDSQVTMMFWYRQQPGQSLTLIATANQGSEATYESGFVIDKFPISRPNLTFSTLTVSNMSPEDSSIYLCSARSGANVLTFGAGSRLTVL.